Each of the 13 T cell receptor beta chains below was sequenced from the same sample in a study of blood T cell repertoires in COVID-19. TCRdb's copy holds only in-frame clones and misses some; the assay was immunoSEQ multiplex PCR. This sample has around 100,000 clones, with roughly 85% found just once. Sequencing was carried out using peripheral blood. Every receptor here comes from a human donor in a cohort sampled during active COVID-19.

The V and J genes are TRBV10-3 and TRBJ1-1; TRBD1 agrees at 8 bases. The trim removed 2 bases at V and 8 bases at J, leaving 4 bases unmatched. Germline CDR1 is ENHRY and CDR2 is SYGVKD. The CDR3 contains 13 residues. CDR3 region: CAISEGGDREAFF. The DNA of the CDR3 is TGTGCCATCAGTGAGGGTGGGGACAGGGAAGCTTTCTTT.

The chain carries TRBV6-1 and TRBJ1-1; TRBD1 matches 7 bases. From germline, CDR1 is MNHNS and CDR2 SASEGT. V lost 3 bases, J lost 3 bases, and 1 base stayed unmatched. The CDR3 runs 13 residues. The CDR3 DNA reads as TGTGCCAGCAGTGAGACAGGGTACACTGAAGCTTTCTTT. Translated, it gives CASSETGYTEAFF.

The chain joins TRBV6-2 or TRBV6-3 to TRBJ2-2; TRBD1 might be the D (6 bases). In germline, CDR1 is MNHEY, CDR2 SVGEGT. The V end lost 6 bases, the J end lost 0 bases, and 17 bases lay between the germline ends. The CDR3 contains 17 residues. CDR3 nucleotide sequence: TGTGCCAGCAGCTCTTTATTAGGGGGAGCGAACACCGGGGAGCTGTTTTTT. Its protein product is CASSSLLGGANTGELFF.

The V gene is TRBV11-2, the J gene TRBJ2-7; 7 positions agree with TRBD2. V gave up 8 bases and J gave up 1 base; unmatched junction bases: 8. The CDR3 has 14 amino acids. Germline values: CDR1 SGHAT, CDR2 FQNNGV. CDR3 sequence reads: CASLVGGGSYEQYF. Written as DNA, the CDR3 is TGTGCCAGCCTTGTGGGGGGGGGATCCTACGAGCAGTACTTC.

The J gene is TRBJ2-7, the V gene TRBV12-3 or TRBV12-4, with D perhaps TRBD2 (6 bases). CDR3 length: 11 amino acids. V lost 6 bases, J lost 4 bases, and 7 bases lay in between. CDR3 in amino acids: CASRRDYEQYF. The CDR3 DNA reads as TGTGCCAGCAGGCGGGATTACGAGCAGTACTTC.

This clone appeared once. The V gene is TRBV6-2 or TRBV6-3, the J gene TRBJ2-5; TRBD1 is a possible D gene (5 bases). CDR3 length: 15 amino acids. Germline loops: CDR1 MNHEY, CDR2 SVGEGT. V was cut by 0 bases and J by 9 bases, with 17 bases left in between. The CDR3 coding sequence is TGTGCCAGCAGTTACTCTTTACAGGCCCTTGGGGCCCAGTACTTC. This sequence encodes CASSYSLQALGAQYF.

This chain links TRBV19 with TRBJ1-2; D remains unclear. The CDR3 is 15 residues long. V dropped 1 base and J dropped 2 bases, with 11 bases sitting between them. CDR1 and CDR2 (germline): LNHDA, SQIVND (reference sequence). CDR3 in amino acids: CASSIGLSQNYGYTF. CDR3 DNA: TGTGCCAGTAGTATAGGGCTCTCGCAAAACTATGGCTACACCTTC.

The J gene is TRBJ1-1, the V gene TRBV5-1, with 9 positions matching TRBD1. The V and J ends lost 4 bases and 7 bases, in that order; junction bases with no gene match: 11. The CDR3 has 15 residues. Germline CDR1 SGHRS, CDR2 YFSETQ. CDR3 sequence reads: CASSKENRGHDEAFF. The CDR3 nucleotides are TGCGCCAGCAGCAAGGAAAACAGGGGGCATGATGAAGCTTTCTTT.

The CDR3 spells CASSLWGREDYGYTF. For the CDR3, the DNA is TGTGCCAGCAGCTTATGGGGCAGGGAGGACTATGGCTACACCTTC. The genes are TRBV7-3 and TRBJ1-2; possible D gene TRBD1, 5 bases. Trimming left V 2 bases short and J 3 bases short, with 13 bases between. Germline V gene lookup returns CDR1 SGHTA and CDR2 FQGTGA. This CDR3 spans 15 amino acids.

The chain has TRBV18 and TRBJ1-1, with 7 positions matching TRBD1. The CDR3 is 16 residues long. The junction had 10 bases not matched to a gene; V was cut back by 1 base and J by 5 bases. CDR1 KGHSH and CDR2 LQKENI come from the germline V gene. CDR3 nucleotide sequence: TGTGCCAGCTCACCACTCCAGGGGGGAGGTGGGACTGAAGCTTTCTTT. Protein product: CASSPLQGGGGTEAFF.

The J gene is TRBJ2-3, the V gene TRBV11-3; 9 bases align to TRBD2. The germline V gene encodes CDR1 SGHNT and CDR2 YENEEA. The CDR3 covers 17 residues. V was clipped by 5 bases and J by 2 bases; unmatched bases: 11. The CDR3 sequence: CASSPVRGGGVTDTQYF. Here the CDR3 DNA reads TGTGCCAGCAGCCCCGTTAGAGGCGGGGGGGTCACAGATACGCAGTATTTT.

The rearrangement links TRBV5-4 to TRBJ2-3; 8 bases fit TRBD2. The V gene's germline CDR1 is SGHNT and CDR2 YYREEE (reference sequence). The CDR3 has 15 amino acids. V gave up 4 bases and J gave up 1 base; unmatched junction bases: 5. The CDR3 DNA follows: TGTGCCAGCAGCCTGAGCGGGGGCCGCACAGATACGCAGTATTTT. Protein: CASSLSGGRTDTQYF. The full variable domain, completed using reference TRBV5-4 and TRBJ2-3, is ETGVTQSPTHLIKTRGQQVTLRCSSQSGHNTVSWYQQALGQGPQFIFQYYREEENGRGNFPPRFSGLQFPNYSSELNVNALELDDSALYLCASSLSGGRTDTQYFGPGTRLTVL.

The chain couples TRBV4-3 to TRBJ1-5, with D possibly matching TRBD1 (5 bases). Germline CDR1 and CDR2: LGHNA and YSLEER. The CDR3 is 17 residues long. Trimming pared 1 base from V and 1 base from J, leaving 14 bases between. The CDR3 DNA follows: TGCGCCAGCAGCCAAGGGGACGGGAGGGACAGCAATCAGCCCCAGCATTTT. It yields the protein CASSQGDGRDSNQPQHF.